This TCR beta chain was profiled in a study of CD8 T cells in Susac syndrome. Germline assignment: CDR1 MGHRA and CDR2 YSYEKL. Germline trimming cut 4 bases from V and 1 base from J; bases unmatched to any gene: 13. This CDR3 spans 18 amino acids. Random-hexamer reverse transcription was applied to roughly 0.5 to 1 ug RNA. TCRdb called the immunoSEQ multiplex PCR reads again in MiXCR, with one record for every CDR3 protein. The data show 200,000 or so distinct CDR3 sequences, roughly 94% seen once. Sequencing used CD8+ T cells from PBMCs. The TCR was taken from a human donor with Susac syndrome. The rearrangement uses TRBV4-1 and TRBJ1-1; 9 nucleotides line up with TRBD1. CDR3 amino acids: CASSPSGQGPRGNTEAFF. The DNA for the CDR3 is TGCGCCAGCAGCCCCTCCGGACAGGGGCCTAGGGGGAACACTGAAGCTTTCTTT.